What follows describes a single T cell receptor (beta chain). The CDR3 sequence is 14 residues long. The germline V gene encodes CDR1 SGHVS and CDR2 FQNEAQ. The J segment lost 3 bases and the V segment lost 5 bases, leaving 7 bases of the junction unmatched. TCRdb's copy holds only in-frame clones and misses some; the assay was immunoSEQ multiplex PCR. The repertoire holds 40,000 to 55,000 clones, with approximately 92% as singletons. The source of the sample is a study of T cell changes during pregnancy in multiple sclerosis. The source of this sequence is a female donor with multiple sclerosis, enrolled in a pregnancy study. The V call is TRBV7-8, the J call TRBJ2-7, with 7 bases lining up with TRBD2. The sample consisted of CD4+ T cells from peripheral blood mononuclear cells, taken in the third trimester of pregnancy. Here the CDR3 DNA reads TGTGCCAGCAGCGTTGGGACTAAATACTACGAGCAGTACTTC. It codes for CASSVGTKYYEQYF. Full variable domain (missing parts from reference TRBV7-8 and TRBJ2-7): GAGVSQSPRYKVAKRGQDVALRCDPISGHVSLFWYQQALGQGPEFLTYFQNEAQLDKSGLPSDRFFAERPEGSVSTLKIQRTQQEDSAVYLCASSVGTKYYEQYFGPGTRLTVT.